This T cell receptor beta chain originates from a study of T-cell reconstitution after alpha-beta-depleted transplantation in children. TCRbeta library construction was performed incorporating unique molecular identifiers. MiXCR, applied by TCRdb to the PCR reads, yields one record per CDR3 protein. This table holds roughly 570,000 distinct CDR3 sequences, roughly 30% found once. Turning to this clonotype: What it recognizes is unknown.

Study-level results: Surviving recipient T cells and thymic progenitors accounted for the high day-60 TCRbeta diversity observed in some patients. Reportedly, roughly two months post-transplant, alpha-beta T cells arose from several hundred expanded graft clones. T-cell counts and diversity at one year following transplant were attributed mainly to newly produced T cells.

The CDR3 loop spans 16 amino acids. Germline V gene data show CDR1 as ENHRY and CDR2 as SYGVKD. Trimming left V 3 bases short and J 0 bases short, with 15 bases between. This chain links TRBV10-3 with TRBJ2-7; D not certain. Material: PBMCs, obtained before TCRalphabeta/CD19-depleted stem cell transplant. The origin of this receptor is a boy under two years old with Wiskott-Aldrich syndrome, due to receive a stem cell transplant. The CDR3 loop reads CAISDLPGPNSYEQYF. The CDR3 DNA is TGTGCCATCAGTGACCTACCGGGTCCCAACTCCTACGAGCAGTACTTC.